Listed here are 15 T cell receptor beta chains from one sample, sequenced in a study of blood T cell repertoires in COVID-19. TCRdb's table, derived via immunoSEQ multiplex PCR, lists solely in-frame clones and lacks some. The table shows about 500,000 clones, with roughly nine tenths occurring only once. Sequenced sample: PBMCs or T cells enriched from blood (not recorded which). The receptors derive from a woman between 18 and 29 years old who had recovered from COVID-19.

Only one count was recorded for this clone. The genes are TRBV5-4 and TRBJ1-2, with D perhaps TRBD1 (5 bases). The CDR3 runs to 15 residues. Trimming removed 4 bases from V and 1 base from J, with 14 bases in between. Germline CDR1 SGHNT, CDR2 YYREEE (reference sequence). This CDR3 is CASSRTGEGNYGYTF. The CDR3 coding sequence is TGTGCCAGCAGCCGAACGGGGGAGGGTAACTATGGCTACACCTTC.

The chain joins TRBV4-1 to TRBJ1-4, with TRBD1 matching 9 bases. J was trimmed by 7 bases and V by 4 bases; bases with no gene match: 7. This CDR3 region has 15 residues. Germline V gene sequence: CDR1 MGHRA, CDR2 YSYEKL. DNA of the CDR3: TGCGCCAGCAGCCCCCCGGGACAGGGTGCTGAAAAACTGTTTTTT. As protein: CASSPPGQGAEKLFF.

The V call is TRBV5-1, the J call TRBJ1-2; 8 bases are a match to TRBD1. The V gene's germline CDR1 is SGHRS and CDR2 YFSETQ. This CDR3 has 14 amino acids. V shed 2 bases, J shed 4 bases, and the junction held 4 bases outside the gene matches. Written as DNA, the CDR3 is TGCGCCAGCAGCTTAACCACAGGGGGCTATGGCTACACCTTC. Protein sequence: CASSLTTGGYGYTF.

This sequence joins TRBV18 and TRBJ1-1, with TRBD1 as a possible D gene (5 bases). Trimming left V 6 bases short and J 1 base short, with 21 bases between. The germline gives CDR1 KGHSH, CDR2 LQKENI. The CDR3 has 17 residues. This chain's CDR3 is CASSLTSGNSRNTEAFF. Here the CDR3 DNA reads TGTGCCAGCTCCCTAACTTCAGGGAACTCGAGGAACACTGAAGCTTTCTTT.

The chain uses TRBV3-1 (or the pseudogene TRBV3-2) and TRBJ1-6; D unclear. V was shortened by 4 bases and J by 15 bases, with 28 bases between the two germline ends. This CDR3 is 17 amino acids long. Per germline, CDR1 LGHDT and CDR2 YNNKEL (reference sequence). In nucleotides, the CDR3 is TGTGCCAGCAGCCCCCGTTCTTCTATTGCGTCGGAGATAGTCCTCCACTTT. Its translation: CASSPRSSIASEIVLHF.

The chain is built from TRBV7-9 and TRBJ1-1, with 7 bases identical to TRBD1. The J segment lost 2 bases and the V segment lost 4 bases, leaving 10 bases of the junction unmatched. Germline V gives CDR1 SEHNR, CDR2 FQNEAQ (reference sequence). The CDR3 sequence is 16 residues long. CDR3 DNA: TGTGCCAGCAGCTCCCCCCGAGGGACAGCCAACACTGAAGCTTTCTTT. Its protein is CASSSPRGTANTEAFF.

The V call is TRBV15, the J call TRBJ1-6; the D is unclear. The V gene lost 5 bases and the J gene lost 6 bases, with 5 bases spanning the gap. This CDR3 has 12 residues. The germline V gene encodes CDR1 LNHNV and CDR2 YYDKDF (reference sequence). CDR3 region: CATSGFNSPLHF. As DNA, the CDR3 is TGTGCCACCAGCGGCTTTAATTCACCCCTCCACTTT.

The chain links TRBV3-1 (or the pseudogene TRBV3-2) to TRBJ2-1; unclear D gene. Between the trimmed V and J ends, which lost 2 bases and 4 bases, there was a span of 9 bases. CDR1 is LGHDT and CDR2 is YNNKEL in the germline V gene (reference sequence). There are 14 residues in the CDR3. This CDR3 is CASSQMRNYNEQFF. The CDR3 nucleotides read TGTGCCAGCAGCCAAATGAGGAATTACAATGAGCAGTTCTTC.

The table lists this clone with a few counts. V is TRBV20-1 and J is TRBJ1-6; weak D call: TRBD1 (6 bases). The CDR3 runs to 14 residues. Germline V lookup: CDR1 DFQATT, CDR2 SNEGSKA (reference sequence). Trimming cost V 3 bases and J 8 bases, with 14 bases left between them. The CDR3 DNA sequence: TGCAGTGCTAGTATGGGACAAGAGGATTCACCCCTCCACTTT. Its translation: CSASMGQEDSPLHF.

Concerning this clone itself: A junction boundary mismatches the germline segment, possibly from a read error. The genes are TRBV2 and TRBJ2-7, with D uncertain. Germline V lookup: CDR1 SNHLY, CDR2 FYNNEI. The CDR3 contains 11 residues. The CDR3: CASSEGLVMDF. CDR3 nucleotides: TGTGCCAGCAGTGAAGGGCTAGTTATGGACTTC.

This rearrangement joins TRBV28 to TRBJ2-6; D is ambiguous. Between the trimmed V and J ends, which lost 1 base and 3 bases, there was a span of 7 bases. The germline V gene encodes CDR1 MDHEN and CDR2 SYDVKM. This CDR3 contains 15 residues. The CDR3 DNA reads TGTGCCAGCAGTTTATCCGCGCGTGGGGCCAACGTCCTGACTTTC. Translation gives CASSLSARGANVLTF.

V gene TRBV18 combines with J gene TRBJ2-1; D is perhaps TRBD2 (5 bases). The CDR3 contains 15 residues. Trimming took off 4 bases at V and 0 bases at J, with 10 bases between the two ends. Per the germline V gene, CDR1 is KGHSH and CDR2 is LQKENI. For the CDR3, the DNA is TGTGCCAGCTCACTGAGCGGAGACTCCTACAATGAGCAGTTCTTC. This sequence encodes CASSLSGDSYNEQFF.

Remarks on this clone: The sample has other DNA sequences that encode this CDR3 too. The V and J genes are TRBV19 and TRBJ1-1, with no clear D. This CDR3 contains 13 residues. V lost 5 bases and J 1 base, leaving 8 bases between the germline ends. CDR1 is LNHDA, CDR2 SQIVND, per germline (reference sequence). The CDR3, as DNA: TGTGCCAGTAGTGCCACGGGGAACACTGAAGCTTTCTTT. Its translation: CASSATGNTEAFF. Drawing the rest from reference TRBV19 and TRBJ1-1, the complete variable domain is DGGITQSPKYLFRKEGQNVTLSCEQNLNHDAMYWYRQDPGQGLRLIYYSQIVNDFQKGDIAEGYSVSREKKESFPLTVTSAQKNPTAFYLCASSATGNTEAFFGQGTRLTVV.

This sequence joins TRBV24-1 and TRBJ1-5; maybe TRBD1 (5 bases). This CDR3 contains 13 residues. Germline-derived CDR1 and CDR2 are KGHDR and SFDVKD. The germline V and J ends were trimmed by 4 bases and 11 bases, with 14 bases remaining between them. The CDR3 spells CATSDPRQMAQHF. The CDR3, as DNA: TGTGCCACCAGTGACCCCAGACAGATGGCCCAGCATTTT.

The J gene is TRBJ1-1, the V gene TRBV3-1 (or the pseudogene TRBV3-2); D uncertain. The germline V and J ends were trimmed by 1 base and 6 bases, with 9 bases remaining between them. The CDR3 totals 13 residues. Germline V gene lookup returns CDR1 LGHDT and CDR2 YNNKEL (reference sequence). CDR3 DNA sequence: TGTGCCAGCAGCCAAGTACTCAACGCTGAAGCTTTCTTT. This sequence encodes CASSQVLNAEAFF.